Presented here are 18 T cell receptor beta chains from one specimen sequenced in a study of shared clonotypes between healthy human individuals. Measured with immunoSEQ multiplex PCR; TCRdb has only the in-frame clones, and not every one. The sample carries hundreds of thousands of clones, approximately 95% recorded once. The naive CD8 fraction comprised CD45RO-negative cells positively selected for CCR7 and excluded terminally differentiated effector memory CD45RA+ cells. The specimen sequenced was naive CD8+ T cells sorted from blood. These TCRs come from a woman aged 30 to 39 in good health.

The chain uses TRBV28 and TRBJ2-5; D gene unclear. The end of the DNA fits TRBJ2-7 better, so the J call may be wrong. Germline V lookup: CDR1 MDHEN, CDR2 SYDVKM. The CDR3 covers 14 residues. The CDR3 reads CASSFGGVAYEQYF. The CDR3 nucleotides read TGTGCCAGCAGTTTCGGCGGAGTGGCCTACGAGCAGTACTTC.

The J gene is TRBJ2-1, the V gene TRBV27, with D perhaps TRBD2 (7 bases). Between the trimmed V and J ends, which lost 6 bases and 13 bases, there was a span of 13 bases. The CDR3 totals 11 residues. Germline V CDR1 and CDR2: MNHEY, SMNVEV (reference sequence). CDR3 amino acids: CASRSGTTQFF. For the CDR3, the DNA is TGTGCCAGCAGGAGCGGGACAACACAGTTCTTC.

The V call is TRBV28, the J call TRBJ2-1; TRBD2 matches 9 bases. The V gene end was trimmed by 10 bases and the J gene end by 4 bases; junction bases not matched to a gene: 8. CDR1 is MDHEN, CDR2 SYDVKM, per germline. This CDR3 comprises 14 residues. The CDR3, as DNA: TGTGCCACCCGATCTAGCGGGATATACAATGAGCAGTTCTTC. Protein sequence: CATRSSGIYNEQFF.

The chain links TRBV7-8 to TRBJ2-1, with 7 bases aligning to TRBD2. The CDR3 consists of 16 residues. CDR1 is SGHVS and CDR2 is FQNEAQ in the germline V gene. Losses at the gene ends were 2 bases for V and 7 bases for J; bases not matched to a gene: 11. CDR3 in amino acids: CASSLFRLAVVNEQFF. CDR3 sequence (DNA): TGTGCCAGCAGCTTATTCAGGCTAGCGGTCGTAAATGAGCAGTTCTTC.

A word on this clone: Other DNA sequences in the sample encode the same CDR3. V is TRBV28 and J is TRBJ2-2, with a weak D call TRBD2 (6 bases). Germline CDR1 MDHEN, CDR2 SYDVKM. The CDR3 covers 13 residues. Deletions cut 6 bases from V and 5 bases from J, with 10 bases between. CDR3 sequence reads: CASSPSGTGELFF. The CDR3 DNA is TGTGCCAGCAGCCCGAGCGGGACCGGGGAGCTGTTTTTT.

This clone appeared once. This chain's CDR3 is CASSYGWDGANVLTF. CDR3 sequence (DNA): TGTGCCAGCAGTTACGGGTGGGATGGGGCCAACGTCCTGACTTTC. This chain connects TRBV6-5 to TRBJ2-6; D unresolved. V gave up 2 bases and J gave up 3 bases, with 8 bases separating them. The length of the CDR3 is 15 residues. Per germline, CDR1 MNHEY and CDR2 SVGAGI.

This clone was seen a handful of times. The sample contains more than one DNA sequence encoding this CDR3. The rearrangement links TRBV27 to TRBJ2-7; TRBD1 matches 7 bases. The CDR3 contains 13 residues. Germline CDR1 and CDR2: MNHEY and SMNVEV (reference sequence). Trimming at V came to 7 bases and at J to 2 bases, leaving 5 bases not matched to a gene. The CDR3 coding sequence is TGTGCCAGCAAGCCGGGGACAGCCTACGAGCAGTACTTC. It codes for CASKPGTAYEQYF.

The chain couples TRBV14 to TRBJ2-1, with D possibly being TRBD1 (6 bases). The V end was cut by 4 bases, the J end by 4 bases, with 14 bases between. Germline-derived CDR1 and CDR2 are SGHDN and FVKESK. The CDR3 is 15 amino acids. In DNA, the CDR3 is TGTGCCAGCAGCCTCCGGCACAGGGATTACAATGAGCAGTTCTTC. Protein: CASSLRHRDYNEQFF.

The V and J genes are TRBV28 and TRBJ2-7; TRBD2 agrees at 7 bases. Germline V gene lookup returns CDR1 MDHEN and CDR2 SYDVKM. Unmatched junction bases numbered 12, after V lost 5 bases and J lost 2 bases. The CDR3 extends over 16 amino acids. The CDR3: CASSVTPTSSTYEQYF. The CDR3 DNA sequence: TGTGCCAGCAGTGTTACCCCGACTAGCTCCACCTACGAGCAGTACTTC.

This clone was observed a single time. The V gene is TRBV10-3, the J gene TRBJ1-2; 9 bases agree with TRBD1. The CDR3 length is 14 residues. CDR1 is ENHRY, CDR2 SYGVKD, per germline. The V gene end was trimmed by 2 bases and the J gene end by 2 bases; junction bases not matched to a gene: 0. The CDR3 DNA is TGTGCCATCAGTGAGGGGACAGGGAACTATGGCTACACCTTC. It specifies CAISEGTGNYGYTF.

The chain combines TRBV5-1 with TRBJ2-7; a weak D match, TRBD2 (5 bases). The V and J ends lost 4 bases and 6 bases respectively, with 20 bases between them. The CDR3 has 15 residues. Germline lookup yields CDR1 SGHRS and CDR2 YFSETQ. The chain's CDR3 is CASSMITGNFAEQYF. Written as DNA, the CDR3 is TGCGCCAGCAGCATGATAACGGGGAACTTCGCCGAGCAGTACTTC.

This clone was seen a single time. This sample includes further DNA sequences coding for the same CDR3. This chain links TRBV27 with TRBJ1-5; D gene ambiguous. The CDR3 has 12 amino acids. Germline assignment: CDR1 MNHEY and CDR2 SMNVEV (reference sequence). With 4 bases removed from V and 7 bases from J, the gap between germline ends came to 8 bases. CDR3 nucleotide sequence: TGTGCCAGCAGTTCCGGCGGACAGCCCCAGCATTTT. It is translated as CASSSGGQPQHF.

The chain uses TRBV7-9 and TRBJ2-3; D gene ambiguous. Germline CDR1 and CDR2: SEHNR and FQNEAQ (reference sequence). The CDR3 spans 15 residues. With 11 bases removed from V and 0 bases from J, the gap between germline ends came to 18 bases. The CDR3 region is CACQWVATSTDTQYF. Here the CDR3 DNA reads TGTGCCTGCCAGTGGGTGGCTACTAGCACAGATACGCAGTATTTT.

V and J are TRBV5-5 and TRBJ1-5; D not certain. This CDR3 has 13 amino acids. Germline V gives CDR1 SGHKS, CDR2 YYEKEE (reference sequence). Trimming pared 0 bases from V and 6 bases from J, leaving 7 bases between. CDR3 amino acids: CASSLGVGQPQHF. The CDR3 nucleotides are TGTGCCAGCAGCTTGGGGGTGGGTCAGCCCCAGCATTTT.

The rearrangement joins TRBV12-5 to TRBJ2-7; D call uncertain. The CDR3 consists of 15 residues. From germline, CDR1 is LGHNT and CDR2 FRNRAP. The germline V and J ends were trimmed by 5 bases and 2 bases, with 16 bases remaining between them. CDR3 nucleotides: TGTGCTAGTGGTCTCCCACAGATAACTACCTACGAGCAGTACTTC. Protein: CASGLPQITTYEQYF.

This rearrangement joins TRBV6-1 to TRBJ2-7; 11 bases match TRBD2. V gave up 8 bases and J gave up 2 bases; unmatched junction bases: 8. Germline CDR1 MNHNS, CDR2 SASEGT. The CDR3 is 15 residues long. Written as DNA, the CDR3 is TGTGCCAGCGGGGCTAGCGGGAGGATCACCTACGAGCAGTACTTC. Translation: CASGASGRITYEQYF.

V gene TRBV28 combines with J gene TRBJ1-5; 7 bases map to TRBD1. This CDR3 comprises 15 residues. V trimming: 5 bases; J trimming: 4 bases; junction bases outside the gene matches: 8. Germline assignment: CDR1 MDHEN and CDR2 SYDVKM. DNA for the CDR3: TGTGCCAGCAGTGCCCTTACAGGGGAGAATCAGCCCCAGCATTTT. Protein sequence: CASSALTGENQPQHF.

The chain links TRBV27 to TRBJ2-1; D is perhaps TRBD1 (6 bases). V was shortened by 6 bases and J by 4 bases, with 19 bases between the two germline ends. This CDR3 region has 16 residues. The germline gives CDR1 MNHEY, CDR2 SMNVEV (reference sequence). The CDR3 spells CASSDRLGTPYNEQFF. The CDR3 DNA is TGTGCCAGCAGCGATCGGCTTGGGACACCTTACAATGAGCAGTTCTTC.